What follows are 30 T cell receptor beta chains derived from one specimen sequenced in a study of regulatory T cells in long-lasting Graves disease. The time point: newly diagnosed GD, antithyroid drugs for less than 3 months. PBMCs provided the RNA from which the TCR library was made. Building of the TCR beta libraries involved iRepertoire HTBI primers and Arm-PCR of CDR3 regions. TCRdb analysed the multiplex PCR reads with MiXCR anew, one entry per CDR3 protein. This sample has around 450,000 distinct CDR3 sequences, with over 12% found just once. These sequences were also reported in another study, on T cells in Graves' hyperthyroidism and ophthalmopathy.

The sequenced sample was peripheral blood mononuclear cells (PBMCs), obtained at new diagnosis, from a patient treated with antithyroid drugs. Every receptor here comes from a woman aged 35 to 49 with Graves disease.

V is TRBV18 and J is TRBJ2-7, with 7 nucleotides matching TRBD2. This CDR3 contains 15 residues. The ends lost 6 bases at V and 1 base at J; junction bases unmatched: 9. CDR1 KGHSH and CDR2 LQKENI come from the germline V gene. This CDR3 is CASSRVVSGSYEQYF. The CDR3 nucleotides read TGTGCCAGCTCCCGGGTCGTTAGCGGGTCCTACGAGCAGTACTTC.

This clonotype was recorded at least ten times. The V and J genes are TRBV30 and TRBJ2-3; 12 bases fit TRBD2. The CDR3 loop spans 16 amino acids. Germline CDR1 is GTSNPN and CDR2 is SVGIG (reference sequence). V gave up 0 bases and J gave up 5 bases; unmatched junction bases: 6. The CDR3 DNA reads as TGTGCCTGGAGTGTTGCTAGCGGGAGGGCCGAAGATACGCAGTATTTT. As protein: CAWSVASGRAEDTQYF.

This chain joins TRBV3-1 and TRBJ1-1; possible D gene TRBD1, 5 bases. Germline loops: CDR1 LGHDT, CDR2 YNNKEL (reference sequence). Trimming shortened V by 2 bases and J by 1 base, and 8 bases separated the two germline ends. This CDR3 contains 14 residues. The CDR3 nucleotides read TGTGCCAGCAGCCAAACCAGGGCGAACACTGAAGCTTTCTTT. This gives the protein CASSQTRANTEAFF.

This clonotype was observed many times. The chain links TRBV2 to TRBJ2-2; 8 bases align to TRBD2. Unmatched junction bases numbered 4, after V lost 4 bases and J lost 0 bases. Per germline, CDR1 SNHLY and CDR2 FYNNEI. The CDR3 is made up of 16 amino acids. The CDR3, as DNA: TGTGCCAGCAGTGTTGCGGGGGGCGCGAACACCGGGGAGCTGTTTTTT. As protein: CASSVAGGANTGELFF.

The chain links TRBV3-1 to TRBJ2-3, with 8 bases lining up with TRBD1. Germline V lookup: CDR1 LGHDT, CDR2 YNNKEL (reference sequence). V lost 6 bases and J lost 6; bases outside the gene matches: 14. The CDR3 runs to 16 residues. CDR3 nucleotides: TGTGCCAGCAGTCCAGGGCAGGGGGCCTCTCGGGATACGCAGTATTTT. This translates into CASSPGQGASRDTQYF.

The chain joins TRBV29-1 to TRBJ1-2; 7 bases are a match to TRBD1. The V gene's germline CDR1 is SQVTM and CDR2 ANQGSEA. The J segment lost 4 bases and the V segment lost 2 bases, leaving 4 bases of the junction unmatched. This CDR3 is 13 amino acids long. DNA for the CDR3: TGCAGCGTTGAATCGGGACAGTCCTATGGCTACACCTTC. Its translation is CSVESGQSYGYTF.

This clonotype was detected only a few times. V and J are TRBV10-2 and TRBJ2-4, with a possible D match to TRBD2 (7 bases). This CDR3 region has 15 residues. Trimming removed 7 bases at V and 8 bases at J, with 21 bases between. Germline CDR1 reads WSHSY; CDR2 reads SAAADI. CDR3 bases: TGCGCCAGCATCCCGGCTCAGGGGAGGGGTTACATTCAGTACTTC. It yields the protein CASIPAQGRGYIQYF.

Many counts were recorded for this clonotype. The chain links TRBV6-2 or TRBV6-3 to TRBJ2-1; a possible D gene is TRBD1 (5 bases). V lost 5 bases and J 6 bases, leaving 11 bases between the germline ends. Looked up from germline, CDR1 is MNHEY and CDR2 is SVGEGT. The CDR3 totals 13 residues. The CDR3 here is CASSPSDSNEQFF. Here the CDR3 DNA reads TGTGCCAGCAGTCCCTCCGACAGCAATGAGCAGTTCTTC.

The J gene is TRBJ2-7, the V gene TRBV6-1, with a tentative D call TRBD2 (6 bases). The CDR3 is made up of 15 amino acids. Trimming pared 8 bases from V and 4 bases from J, leaving 21 bases between. CDR1 MNHNS and CDR2 SASEGT come from the germline V gene. The CDR3 region is CASCPDGAGWYEQYF. As DNA, the CDR3 is TGTGCCAGCTGCCCCGACGGGGCGGGATGGTACGAGCAGTACTTC.

This clonotype was counted at least ten times. The chain uses TRBV5-1 and TRBJ2-2, with 7 bases aligning to TRBD2. Germline CDR1 and CDR2: SGHRS and YFSETQ. V shed 0 bases, J shed 4 bases, and the junction held 9 bases outside the gene matches. The CDR3 has 17 amino acids. The CDR3 sequence: CASSLALGGSRTGELFF. CDR3 in DNA: TGCGCCAGCAGCTTGGCCCTCGGGGGGAGTCGCACCGGGGAGCTGTTTTTT. Full variable domain (remainder filled in from reference TRBV5-1 and TRBJ2-2): KAGVTQTPRYLIKTRGQQVTLSCSPISGHRSVSWYQQTPGQGLQFLFEYFSETQRNKGNFPGRFSGRQFSNSRSEMNVSTLELGDSALYLCASSLALGGSRTGELFFGEGSRLTVL.

This clonotype was recorded many times. This chain joins TRBV2 and TRBJ2-2, with D possibly being TRBD1 (5 bases). The CDR3 is made up of 14 amino acids. Germline loops: CDR1 SNHLY, CDR2 FYNNEI. Trimming left V 7 bases short and J 1 base short, with 10 bases between. The CDR3 sequence is CASTRTKNTGELFF. The CDR3 DNA follows: TGTGCCAGCACGCGGACAAAGAACACCGGGGAGCTGTTTTTT.

Ten or more counts support this clonotype. The chain uses TRBV3-1 and TRBJ2-5; D not certain. With the DNA end fitting TRBJ2-1 better, the J assignment may be wrong. This CDR3 has 13 residues. In germline, CDR1 is LGHDT, CDR2 YNNKEL (reference sequence). The CDR3: CASSQGARDEQFF. In DNA form, the CDR3 reads TGTGCCAGCAGCCAAGGTGCTAGGGATGAGCAGTTCTTC.

Points on this clonotype: A much larger clone lies a single base off, so this may be a read error. The V gene is TRBV10-3, the J gene TRBJ2-3; 12 bases fit TRBD2. After removal of 8 bases from V and 10 bases from J, the junction contained 7 bases not matched to a gene. The CDR3 is 13 amino acids. Germline lookup yields CDR1 ENHRY and CDR2 SYGVKD. CDR3 in DNA: TGTGCCATCTCTCTAGCGGGAGGGGATGCGCAGTATTTT. It is translated as CAISLAGGDAQYF.

This clonotype has a count of ten or more. V usage is TRBV12-3 or TRBV12-4 and J usage is TRBJ1-3; 7 bases line up with TRBD1. This CDR3 comprises 17 residues. V gave up 2 bases and J gave up 3 bases; unmatched junction bases: 10. This CDR3 reads CASSLPSTGYVGNTIYF. In nucleotides, the CDR3 is TGTGCCAGCAGTTTACCCTCGACAGGGTACGTTGGAAACACCATATATTTT.

This clonotype was found many times. DNA for the CDR3: TGTGCCAGCAGTTTCGGAATCCCTAACACTGAAGCTTTCTTT. Translated, it gives CASSFGIPNTEAFF. The chain combines TRBV12-3 or TRBV12-4 with TRBJ1-1; D call uncertain. The V end was cut by 3 bases, the J end by 2 bases, with 10 bases between. There are 14 residues in the CDR3.

This clonotype was found many times. This chain links TRBV5-1 with TRBJ2-1; maybe TRBD2 (5 bases). This CDR3 has 12 amino acids. From germline, CDR1 is SGHRS and CDR2 YFSETQ. V shed 1 base and J shed 8 bases, with 7 bases lying between them. In DNA form, the CDR3 reads TGCGCCAGCAGCTTGTTCGGGGATGAGCAGTTCTTC. Translated, it gives CASSLFGDEQFF.

This clonotype showed up just a few times. J is TRBJ2-3 and V is TRBV7-2; 9 nucleotides agree with TRBD2. CDR1 and CDR2 (germline): SGHTA, FQGNSA. V was clipped by 4 bases and J by 4 bases; unmatched bases: 9. This CDR3 has 16 amino acids. DNA for the CDR3: TGTGCCAGCAGCTCAGACGCGGGAGGGTGGGCAGATACGCAGTATTTT. Protein: CASSSDAGGWADTQYF.

This clonotype has ten or more counts. The rearrangement uses TRBV28 and TRBJ1-5; 7 positions match TRBD1. CDR1 MDHEN and CDR2 SYDVKM come from the germline V gene. V gave up 10 bases and J gave up 2 bases; unmatched junction bases: 5. CDR3 length: 13 amino acids. The CDR3 DNA sequence: TGTGCCACCCGACAGGGCGGCAATCAGCCCCAGCATTTT. This codes for CATRQGGNQPQHF. Drawing the rest from reference TRBV28 and TRBJ1-5, the complete variable domain is DVKVTQSSRYLVKRTGEKVFLECVQDMDHENMFWYRQDPGLGLRLIYFSYDVKMKEKGDIPEGYSVSREKKERFSLILESASTNQTSMYLCATRQGGNQPQHFGDGTRLSIL.

The sample holds a few counts of this clonotype. J is TRBJ1-3 and V is TRBV4-3, with D hard to call. The CDR3 length is 15 residues. V lost 1 base and J lost 4, with 11 bases in between. CDR1 is LGHNA, CDR2 YSLEER, per germline. CDR3 in amino acids: CASSQGWGSGNTIYF. CDR3 DNA sequence: TGCGCCAGCAGCCAAGGTTGGGGTAGCGGAAACACCATATATTTT.

This clonotype appeared once. One base away lies a much larger clone, so this may be a sequencing read error. V is TRBV27 and J is TRBJ2-1, with D possibly TRBD2 on 6 matching bases. V lost 5 bases to trimming and J lost 3 bases, with 11 bases between them. This CDR3 region has 14 residues. CDR1 and CDR2 from the germline V gene are MNHEY and SMNVEV (reference sequence). CDR3 coding DNA: TGTGCCAGCAGTCCCCGGACTATCTACAATGAGCAGTTCTTC. It is translated as CASSPRTIYNEQFF.

In its sample, this clonotype was seen a few times. This chain connects TRBV12-3 or TRBV12-4 to TRBJ2-1; D remains ambiguous. V lost 2 bases, J lost 0 bases, and 14 bases lay in between. The CDR3 runs 17 residues. This chain's CDR3 is CASSLYGARDSYNEQFF. Here the CDR3 DNA reads TGTGCCAGCAGTTTATACGGAGCGAGAGACTCCTACAATGAGCAGTTCTTC.

This clonotype was seen only a few times. The chain recombines TRBV29-1 with TRBJ1-2; no clear D gene. Germline V gene sequence: CDR1 SQVTM, CDR2 ANQGSEA. The CDR3 spans 13 residues. V was shortened by 6 bases and J by 2 bases, with 13 bases between the two germline ends. DNA of the CDR3: TGCAGCGTGTTTAGATATGAGAACTATGGCTACACCTTC. Encoded protein: CSVFRYENYGYTF.

The sample holds a few counts of this clonotype. The V and J genes are TRBV5-4 and TRBJ2-7; weak D call: TRBD1 (6 bases). Looked up from germline, CDR1 is SGHNT and CDR2 is YYREEE (reference sequence). The CDR3 contains 14 residues. Trimming removed 0 bases from V and 7 bases from J, with 14 bases in between. The CDR3 loop reads CASSLEGQLGEQYF. In DNA, the CDR3 is TGTGCCAGCAGCTTGGAAGGACAGCTAGGAGAGCAGTACTTC.

This clonotype was picked up many times. The chain has TRBV27 and TRBJ1-5; D might be TRBD1 (6 bases). Trimming shortened V by 6 bases and J by 8 bases, and 14 bases separated the two germline ends. Germline CDR1 MNHEY, CDR2 SMNVEV (reference sequence). CDR3 length: 13 residues. The CDR3 reads CASRRGTMEPQHF. The CDR3 region has the DNA TGTGCCAGCAGGCGCGGGACAATGGAGCCCCAGCATTTT.

With regard to this clonotype: Germline and junction disagree at one end, which may indicate a read error. The chain has TRBV24-1 and TRBJ2-7; 7 nucleotides match TRBD1. CDR3 length: 16 residues. Germline values: CDR1 KGHDR, CDR2 SFDVKD. In nucleotides, the CDR3 is TGTGCCACCAGTGATTTGGATCCTCCAGGGGGATACGGGCAGTACTTC. Protein product: CATSDLDPPGGYGQYF.

The sample holds many counts of this clonotype. The rearrangement uses TRBV20-1 and TRBJ2-1, with 9 positions matching TRBD1. This CDR3 has 16 amino acids. From germline, CDR1 is DFQATT and CDR2 SNEGSKA (reference sequence). Trimming at V came to 0 bases and at J to 4 bases, leaving 7 bases not matched to a gene. CDR3 region: CSARDGTGSWYNEQFF. For the CDR3, the DNA is TGCAGTGCTAGAGATGGGACAGGGTCCTGGTACAATGAGCAGTTCTTC.

This clonotype was counted at least ten times. The rearrangement links TRBV28 to TRBJ2-3, with TRBD2 identical over 11 bases. The CDR3 totals 14 residues. The J segment lost 4 bases and the V segment lost 5 bases, leaving 2 bases of the junction unmatched. Germline lookup yields CDR1 MDHEN and CDR2 SYDVKM. The CDR3 region is CASSPSGRSDTQYF. The CDR3 coding sequence is TGTGCCAGCAGTCCTAGCGGGAGGTCAGATACGCAGTATTTT.

This clonotype was recorded a few times. This chain links TRBV12-3 or TRBV12-4 with TRBJ2-1; 9 bases line up with TRBD1. The CDR3 loop spans 17 amino acids. After removal of 3 bases from V and 2 bases from J, the junction contained 8 bases not matched to a gene. In DNA form, the CDR3 reads TGTGCCAGCAGTTTGTTTAAGGGACAGGGTACCTACAATGAGCAGTTCTTC. Its translation is CASSLFKGQGTYNEQFF.

This clonotype was observed a handful of times. Just one base apart from a much larger clone, this may be a read error. The chain has TRBV6-9 and TRBJ2-7, with 7 bases aligning to TRBD2. The germline V gene encodes CDR1 MNHGY and CDR2 SVAAGI. This CDR3 contains 15 residues. Here the CDR3 DNA reads TGTACCAGCAGTTACGGGGGGACCTTATCCGGCGAGCAGTACTTC. This codes for CTSSYGGTLSGEQYF.

The chain has TRBV5-1 and TRBJ1-2; 9 bases match TRBD1. Germline lookup yields CDR1 SGHRS and CDR2 YFSETQ. This CDR3 has 16 residues. V lost 5 bases to trimming and J lost 4 bases; unmatched junction nucleotides: 12. CDR3 DNA: TGCGCCAGCAGAAGGGAAGTCAGACAGGGGGGCTATGGCTACACCTTC. Translating it yields CASRREVRQGGYGYTF.